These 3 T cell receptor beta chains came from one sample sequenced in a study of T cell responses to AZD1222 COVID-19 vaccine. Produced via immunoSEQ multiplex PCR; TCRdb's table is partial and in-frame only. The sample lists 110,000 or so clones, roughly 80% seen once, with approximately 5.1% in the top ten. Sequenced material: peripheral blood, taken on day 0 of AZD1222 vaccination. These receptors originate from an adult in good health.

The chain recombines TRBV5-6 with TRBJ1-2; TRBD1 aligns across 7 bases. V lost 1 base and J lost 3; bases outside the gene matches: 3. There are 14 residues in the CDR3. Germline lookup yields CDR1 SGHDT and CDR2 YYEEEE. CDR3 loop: CASSLRGRHYGYTF. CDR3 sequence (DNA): TGTGCCAGCAGCTTGAGGGGGCGGCACTATGGCTACACCTTC. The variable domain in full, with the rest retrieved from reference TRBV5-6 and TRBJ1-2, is DAGVTQSPTHLIKTRGQQVTLRCSPKSGHDTVSWYQQALGQGPQFIFQYYEEEERQRGNFPDRFSGHQFPNYSSELNVNALLLGDSALYLCASSLRGRHYGYTFGSGTRLTVV.

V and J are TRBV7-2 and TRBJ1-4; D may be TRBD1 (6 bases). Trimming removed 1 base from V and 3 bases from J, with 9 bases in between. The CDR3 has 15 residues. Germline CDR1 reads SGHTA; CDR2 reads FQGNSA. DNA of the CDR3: TGTGCCAGCAGCTTAGGGGGGGGGCCTAATGAAAAACTGTTTTTT. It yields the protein CASSLGGGPNEKLFF.

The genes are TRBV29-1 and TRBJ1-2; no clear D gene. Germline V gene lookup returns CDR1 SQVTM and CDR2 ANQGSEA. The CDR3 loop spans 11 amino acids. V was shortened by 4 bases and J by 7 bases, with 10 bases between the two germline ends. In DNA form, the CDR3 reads TGCAGCGTTGCTAGTGTCAGTGGCTACACCTTC. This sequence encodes CSVASVSGYTF.